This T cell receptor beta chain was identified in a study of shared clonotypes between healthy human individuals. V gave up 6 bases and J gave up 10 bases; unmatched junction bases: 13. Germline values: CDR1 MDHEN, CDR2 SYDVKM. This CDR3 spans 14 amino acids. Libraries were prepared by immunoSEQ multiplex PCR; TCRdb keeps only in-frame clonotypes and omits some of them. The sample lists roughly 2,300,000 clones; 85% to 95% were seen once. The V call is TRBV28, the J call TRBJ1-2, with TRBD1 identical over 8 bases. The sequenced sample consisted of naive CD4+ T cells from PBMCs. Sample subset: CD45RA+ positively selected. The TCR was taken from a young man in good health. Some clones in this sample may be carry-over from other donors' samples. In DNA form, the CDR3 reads TGTGCCAGCAGCAAAAGGACAGGGCCCAACCTCTACACCTTC. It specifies CASSKRTGPNLYTF.